Reported below is one T cell receptor beta chain. The antigen remains unidentified. The data derive from a study of cytomegalovirus exposure and HLA in healthy donors. Study findings and constraints: A later analysis found common viral pathogens apparently linked to several of the most significant clusters.

PCR was performed using 60 Vbeta and 13 Jbeta primers. Only in-frame clones appear in the TCRdb table, and some are missing; sequencing was by immunoSEQ multiplex PCR. Altogether fewer than 200,000 clones are present, about 90% being singletons, with the ten largest covering 1% to 1.4%. This CDR3 is built from 14 residues. CDR1 and CDR2 from the germline V gene are MDHEN and SYDVKM. The germline V and J ends were trimmed by 5 bases and 8 bases, with 17 bases remaining between them. V usage is TRBV28 and J usage is TRBJ2-3; D unresolved. The sequence came from a boy aged 2 to 10 in good health and CMV-seronegative. The sample taken for sequencing was PBMCs. CDR3 region: CASSDGFSQVTQYF. The CDR3 bases are TGTGCCAGCAGTGACGGATTCAGCCAGGTTACGCAGTATTTT. Full variable domain (rest looked up from reference TRBV28 and TRBJ2-3): DVKVTQSSRYLVKRTGEKVFLECVQDMDHENMFWYRQDPGLGLRLIYFSYDVKMKEKGDIPEGYSVSREKKERFSLILESASTNQTSMYLCASSDGFSQVTQYFGPGTRLTVL.